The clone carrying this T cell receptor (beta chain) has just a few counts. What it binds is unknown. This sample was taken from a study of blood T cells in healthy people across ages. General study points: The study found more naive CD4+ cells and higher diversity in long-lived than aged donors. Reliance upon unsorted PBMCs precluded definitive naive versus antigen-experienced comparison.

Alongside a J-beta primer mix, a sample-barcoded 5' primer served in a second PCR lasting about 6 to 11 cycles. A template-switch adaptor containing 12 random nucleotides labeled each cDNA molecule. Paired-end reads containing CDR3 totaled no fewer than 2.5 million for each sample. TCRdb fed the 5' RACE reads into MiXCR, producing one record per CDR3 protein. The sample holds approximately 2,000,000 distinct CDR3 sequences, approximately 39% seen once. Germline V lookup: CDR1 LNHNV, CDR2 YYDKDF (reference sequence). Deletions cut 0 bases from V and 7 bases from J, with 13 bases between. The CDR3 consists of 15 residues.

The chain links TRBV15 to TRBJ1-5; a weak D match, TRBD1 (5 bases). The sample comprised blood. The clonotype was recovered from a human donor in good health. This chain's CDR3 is CATSRDGGLGQPQHF. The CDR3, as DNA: TGTGCCACCAGCAGAGATGGGGGTTTGGGCCAGCCCCAGCATTTT. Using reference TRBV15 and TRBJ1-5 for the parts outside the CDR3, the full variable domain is DAMVIQNPRYQVTQFGKPVTLSCSQTLNHNVMYWYQQKSSQAPKLLFHYYDKDFNNEADTPDNFQSRRPNTSFCFLDIRSPGLGDTAMYLCATSRDGGLGQPQHFGDGTRLSIL.